These 10 T cell receptor beta chains were sequenced from one sample in a study of T cells after yellow fever vaccination. TCRdb reanalysed the 5' RACE reads using MiXCR and keeps one entry per CDR3 protein. Here the sample spans a few hundred thousand distinct CDR3 sequences, less than 8.5% being singletons. The sequencing used CD4+ T cells sorted from PBMCs, collected 15 days after the yellow fever booster vaccination. The receptors derive from a young man who received the YFV17D yellow fever vaccine.

The chain recombines TRBV20-1 with TRBJ2-1; tentatively, D is TRBD1 (6 bases). V was clipped by 3 bases and J by 6 bases, with 12 bases between them. The CDR3 totals 13 residues. In germline, CDR1 is DFQATT, CDR2 SNEGSKA (reference sequence). CDR3 in DNA: TGCAGTGCTAGGCAACCAGGGGTCAATGAGCAGTTCTTC. It translates to CSARQPGVNEQFF.

This clonotype was counted only a few times. V gene TRBV19 combines with J gene TRBJ2-7, with 8 bases that match TRBD2. The CDR3 length is 14 residues. V was clipped by 5 bases and J by 2 bases; unmatched bases: 5. CDR1 and CDR2 from the germline V gene are LNHDA and SQIVND (reference sequence). The CDR3: CASSRTSSTYEQYF. Here the CDR3 DNA reads TGTGCCAGTAGTCGGACTAGCTCAACCTACGAGCAGTACTTC.

The table lists this clonotype with many counts. The V gene is TRBV11-2, the J gene TRBJ1-1; 10 nucleotides agree with TRBD1. The germline V gene has CDR1 SGHAT and CDR2 FQNNGV. The CDR3 has 14 amino acids. The V gene end was trimmed by 4 bases and the J gene end by 8 bases; junction bases not matched to a gene: 7. The CDR3 loop reads CASSSRDRGPEAFF. Written as DNA, the CDR3 is TGTGCCAGCAGCTCCCGGGACAGGGGCCCCGAAGCTTTCTTT.

This clonotype was counted between two and nine times. V is TRBV20-1 and J is TRBJ1-3; D is ambiguous. Trimming left V 3 bases short and J 2 bases short, with 8 bases between. Germline values: CDR1 DFQATT, CDR2 SNEGSKA (reference sequence). The CDR3 consists of 13 residues. CDR3 region: CSASNQPGNTIYF. The CDR3 DNA is TGCAGTGCTAGTAACCAACCTGGAAACACCATATATTTT.

The J gene is TRBJ2-6, the V gene TRBV14, with TRBD1 identical over 7 bases. From germline, CDR1 is SGHDN and CDR2 FVKESK. The CDR3 consists of 18 residues. J gave up 0 bases and V 7 bases, and 12 bases lay outside the gene matches. CDR3 sequence reads: CASTRPGQRFSGANVLTF. In DNA, the CDR3 is TGTGCCAGCACCCGGCCGGGACAGAGATTCTCTGGGGCCAACGTCCTGACTTTC.

This clonotype was counted at least ten times. The J gene is TRBJ2-7, the V gene TRBV2, with 8 nucleotides matching TRBD1. This CDR3 region has 12 residues. CDR1 is SNHLY, CDR2 FYNNEI, per germline. The V segment lost 3 bases and the J segment 6 bases; nucleotides outside the gene matches: 1. CDR3 DNA: TGTGCCAGCAGTGAGGACAGGGCCGAGCAGTACTTC. The encoded protein is CASSEDRAEQYF.

There are a few counts of this clonotype. The rearrangement links TRBV7-2 to TRBJ2-1; maybe TRBD2 (5 bases). With 7 bases removed from V and 3 bases from J, the gap between germline ends came to 16 bases. The CDR3 extends over 15 amino acids. The germline V gene encodes CDR1 SGHTA and CDR2 FQGNSA. CDR3: CASTFSPGVYNEQFF. CDR3 DNA sequence: TGTGCCAGCACCTTCTCCCCCGGGGTCTACAATGAGCAGTTCTTC.

This clonotype occurred many times. The chain uses TRBV9 and TRBJ2-3; 11 bases agree with TRBD2. CDR1 and CDR2 from the germline V gene are SGDLS and YYNGEE. Trimming removed 0 bases from V and 3 bases from J; junction bases left unmatched: 6. The CDR3 spans 17 residues. Here the CDR3 reads CASSVAPTSGKTDTQYF. DNA of the CDR3: TGTGCCAGCAGCGTAGCCCCGACTAGCGGGAAAACAGATACGCAGTATTTT.

This clonotype was observed many times. The V gene is TRBV7-8, the J gene TRBJ2-7, with TRBD2 matching over 8 bases. Germline V CDR1 and CDR2: SGHVS, FQNEAQ. V lost 0 bases to trimming and J lost 5 bases; unmatched junction nucleotides: 6. The CDR3 covers 15 residues. The CDR3 region is CASSLAGTRANEQYF. Here the CDR3 DNA reads TGTGCCAGCAGCTTAGCGGGGACTAGAGCGAACGAGCAGTACTTC.

This clonotype was seen at least ten times. V gene TRBV7-2 combines with J gene TRBJ2-7; no definite D call. The germline V and J ends were trimmed by 2 bases and 1 base, with 6 bases remaining between them. This CDR3 spans 13 amino acids. CDR1 SGHTA and CDR2 FQGNSA come from the germline V gene. For the CDR3, the DNA is TGTGCCAGCAGCTTAAAGGGATCCTACGAGCAGTACTTC. Encoded protein: CASSLKGSYEQYF.